Presented here are 4 T cell receptor beta chains from one specimen sequenced in a study of cytomegalovirus exposure and HLA in healthy donors. A multiplex PCR was run with 60 Vbeta primers and 13 Jbeta primers. Data came from immunoSEQ multiplex PCR; TCRdb stores just in-frame clones and leaves some out. The repertoire consists of 90,000 to 150,000 clones, with roughly 70% occurring once and the leading ten covering about 4%. What was sequenced was PBMCs. The source is a woman between 40 and 50 years old in good health and CMV-seronegative.

On this clone itself: One junction end does not reproduce the germline sequence, and a read error may be involved. The chain recombines TRBV29-1 with TRBJ2-7, with TRBD1 identical over 10 bases. CDR3 size: 14 residues. Germline V gene data show CDR1 as SQVTM and CDR2 as ANQGSEA. The CDR3 nucleotides read TGCAGCGCCCAGAAAGGGACAGGGGACTACGGGCAGTACTTC. Residues: CSAQKGTGDYGQYF.

The chain combines TRBV5-4 with TRBJ2-3; the D gene is possibly TRBD2 (6 bases). This CDR3 has 14 amino acids. Germline values: CDR1 SGHNT, CDR2 YYREEE (reference sequence). Trimming took off 3 bases at V and 7 bases at J, with 15 bases between the two ends. CDR3 loop: CASSSPLASNTQYF. CDR3 nucleotides: TGTGCCAGCAGCTCACCACTAGCTTCTAATACGCAGTATTTT.

The chain links TRBV2 to TRBJ1-4; 7 bases are shared with TRBD1. Germline loops: CDR1 SNHLY, CDR2 FYNNEI. The CDR3 sequence is 12 residues long. J lost 9 bases, V lost 7 bases, and 5 bases had no gene match. CDR3 in amino acids: CASTGDSKKLFF. CDR3 nucleotides: TGTGCCAGCACAGGGGACAGCAAAAAACTGTTTTTT.

This chain links TRBV27 with TRBJ2-5, with 13 bases aligning to TRBD2. CDR3 size: 18 residues. Germline CDR1 MNHEY, CDR2 SMNVEV (reference sequence). V was clipped by 5 bases and J by 9 bases; unmatched bases: 18. CDR3 sequence (DNA): TGTGCCAGCAGTCTTTATGGTAGTAGGACTAGCGGGAGTGGGGCCCAGTACTTC. Residues: CASSLYGSRTSGSGAQYF.